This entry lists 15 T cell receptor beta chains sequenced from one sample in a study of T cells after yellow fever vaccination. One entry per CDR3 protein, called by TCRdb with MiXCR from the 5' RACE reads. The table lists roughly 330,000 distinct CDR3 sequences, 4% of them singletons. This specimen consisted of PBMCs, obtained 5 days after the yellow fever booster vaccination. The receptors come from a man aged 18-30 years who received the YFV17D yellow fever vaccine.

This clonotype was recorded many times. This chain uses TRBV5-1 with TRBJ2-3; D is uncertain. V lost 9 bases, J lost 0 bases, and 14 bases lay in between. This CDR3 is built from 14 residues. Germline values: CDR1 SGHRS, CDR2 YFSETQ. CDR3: CATGPALSTDTQYF. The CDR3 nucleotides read TGCGCCACCGGACCAGCTCTTAGCACAGATACGCAGTATTTT.

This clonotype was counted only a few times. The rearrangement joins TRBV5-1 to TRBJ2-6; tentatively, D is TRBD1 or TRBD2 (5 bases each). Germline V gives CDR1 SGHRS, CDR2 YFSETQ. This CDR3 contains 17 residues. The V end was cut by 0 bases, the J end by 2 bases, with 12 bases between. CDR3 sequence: CASSLVGTGAGANVLTF. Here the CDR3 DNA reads TGCGCCAGCAGCTTGGTTGGGACCGGCGCTGGGGCCAACGTCCTGACTTTC.

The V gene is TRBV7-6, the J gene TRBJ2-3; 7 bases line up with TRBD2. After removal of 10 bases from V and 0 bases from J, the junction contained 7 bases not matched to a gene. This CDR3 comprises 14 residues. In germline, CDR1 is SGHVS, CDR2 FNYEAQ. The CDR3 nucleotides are TGTGCCACCACGCTAGCGGTGAGCACAGATACGCAGTATTTT. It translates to CATTLAVSTDTQYF. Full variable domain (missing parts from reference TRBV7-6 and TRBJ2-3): GAGVSQSPRYKVTKRGQDVALRCDPISGHVSLYWYRQALGQGPEFLTYFNYEAQQDKSGLPNDRFSAERPEGSISTLTIQRTEQRDSAMYRCATTLAVSTDTQYFGPGTRLTVL.

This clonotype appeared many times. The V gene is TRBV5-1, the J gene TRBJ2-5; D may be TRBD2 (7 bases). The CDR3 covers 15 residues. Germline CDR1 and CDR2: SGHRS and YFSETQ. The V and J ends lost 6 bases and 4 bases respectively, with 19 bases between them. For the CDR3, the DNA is TGCGCCAGCACTCGGGGGGCCGCGGAGGGAGAGACCCAGTACTTC. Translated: CASTRGAAEGETQYF.

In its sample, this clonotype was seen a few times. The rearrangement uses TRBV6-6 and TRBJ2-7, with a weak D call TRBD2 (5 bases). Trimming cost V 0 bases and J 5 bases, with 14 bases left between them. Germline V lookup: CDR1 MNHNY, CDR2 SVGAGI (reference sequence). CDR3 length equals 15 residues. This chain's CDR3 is CASSYSGGMGDEQYV. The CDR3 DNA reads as TGTGCCAGCAGTTACTCGGGCGGTATGGGAGACGAGCAGTACGTC.

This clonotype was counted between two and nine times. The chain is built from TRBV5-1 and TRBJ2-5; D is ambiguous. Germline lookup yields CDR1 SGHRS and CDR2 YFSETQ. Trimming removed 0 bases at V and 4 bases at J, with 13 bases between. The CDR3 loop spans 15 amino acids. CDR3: CASSLVYSVGETQYF. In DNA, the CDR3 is TGCGCCAGCAGCTTGGTCTACTCAGTTGGAGAGACCCAGTACTTC.

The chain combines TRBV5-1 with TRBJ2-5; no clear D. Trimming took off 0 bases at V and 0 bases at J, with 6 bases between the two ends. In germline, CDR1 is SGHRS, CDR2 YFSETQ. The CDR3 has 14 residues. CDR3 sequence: CASSLGSDQETQYF. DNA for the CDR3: TGCGCCAGCAGCTTGGGCAGCGACCAAGAGACCCAGTACTTC. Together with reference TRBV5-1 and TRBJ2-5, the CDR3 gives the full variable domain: KAGVTQTPRYLIKTRGQQVTLSCSPISGHRSVSWYQQTPGQGLQFLFEYFSETQRNKGNFPGRFSGRQFSNSRSEMNVSTLELGDSALYLCASSLGSDQETQYFGPGTRLLVL.

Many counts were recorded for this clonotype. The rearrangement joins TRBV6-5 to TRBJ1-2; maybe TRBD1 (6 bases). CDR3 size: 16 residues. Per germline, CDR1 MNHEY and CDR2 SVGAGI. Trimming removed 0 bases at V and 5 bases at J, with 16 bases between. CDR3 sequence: CASSYSRTGTVYGYTF. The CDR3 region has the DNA TGTGCCAGCAGTTACTCGAGAACAGGGACCGTTTATGGCTACACCTTC.

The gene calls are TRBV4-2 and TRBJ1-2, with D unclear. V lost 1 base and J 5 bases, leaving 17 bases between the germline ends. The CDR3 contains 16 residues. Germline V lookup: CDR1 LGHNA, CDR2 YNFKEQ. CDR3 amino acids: CASSQVRREGAYGYTF. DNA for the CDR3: TGTGCCAGCAGCCAAGTCAGAAGGGAGGGAGCTTATGGCTACACCTTC.

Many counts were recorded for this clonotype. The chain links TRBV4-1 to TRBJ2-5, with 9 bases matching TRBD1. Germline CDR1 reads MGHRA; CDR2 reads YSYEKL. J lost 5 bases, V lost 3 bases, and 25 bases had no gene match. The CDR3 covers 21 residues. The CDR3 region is CASSHRPGGTGRNSGRETQYF. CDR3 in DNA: TGCGCCAGCAGCCATCGGCCTGGCGGGACAGGGCGGAACAGTGGCCGGGAGACCCAGTACTTC.

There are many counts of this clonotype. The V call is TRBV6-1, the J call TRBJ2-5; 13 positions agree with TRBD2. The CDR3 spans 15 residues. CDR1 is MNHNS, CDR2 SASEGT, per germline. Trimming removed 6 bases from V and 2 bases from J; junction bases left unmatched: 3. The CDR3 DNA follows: TGTGCCAGCAGCGAGGGACTAGCGGGACAAGAGACCCAGTACTTC. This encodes CASSEGLAGQETQYF.

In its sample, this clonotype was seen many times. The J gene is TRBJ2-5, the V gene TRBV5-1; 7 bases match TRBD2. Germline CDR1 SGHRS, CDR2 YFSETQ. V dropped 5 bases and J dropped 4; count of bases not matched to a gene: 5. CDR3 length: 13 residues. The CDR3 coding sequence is TGCGCCAGCAGTAAAGAGCGGGGAGAGACCCAGTACTTC. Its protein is CASSKERGETQYF.

CDR3 sequence reads: CTSSPGLAGYPGELFF. The CDR3 DNA follows: TGCACCAGCAGCCCAGGACTAGCGGGGTATCCCGGGGAGCTGTTTTTT. V and J are TRBV1 and TRBJ2-2; TRBD2, the table's D call, was not compared with the DNA. TRBV1 is shown as a pseudogene. The CDR3 is 16 amino acids.

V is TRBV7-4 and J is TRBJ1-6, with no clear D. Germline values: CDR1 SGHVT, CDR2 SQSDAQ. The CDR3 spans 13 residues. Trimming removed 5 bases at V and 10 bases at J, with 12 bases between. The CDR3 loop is CASSNPWVSPLHF. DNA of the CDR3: TGTGCCAGCAGCAACCCGTGGGTATCACCCCTCCACTTT.

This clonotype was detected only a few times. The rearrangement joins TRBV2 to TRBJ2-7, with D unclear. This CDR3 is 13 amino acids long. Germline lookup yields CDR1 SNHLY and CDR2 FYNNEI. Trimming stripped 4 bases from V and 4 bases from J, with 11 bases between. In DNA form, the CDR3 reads TGTGCCAGCAGTGGAGTAACAGATTACGAGCAGTACGTC. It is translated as CASSGVTDYEQYV.